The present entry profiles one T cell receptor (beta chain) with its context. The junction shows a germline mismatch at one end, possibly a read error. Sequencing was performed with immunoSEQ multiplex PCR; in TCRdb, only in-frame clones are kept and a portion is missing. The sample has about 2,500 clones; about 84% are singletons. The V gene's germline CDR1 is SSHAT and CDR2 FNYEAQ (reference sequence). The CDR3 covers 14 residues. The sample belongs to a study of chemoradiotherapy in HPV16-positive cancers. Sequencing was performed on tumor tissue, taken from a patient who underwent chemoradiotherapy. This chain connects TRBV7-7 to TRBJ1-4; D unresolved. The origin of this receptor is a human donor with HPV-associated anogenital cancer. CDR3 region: CASSLGVEGEKLFF. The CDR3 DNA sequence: TGTGCTAGCAGCTTGGGTGTGGAAGGTGAAAAACTGTTTTTT.